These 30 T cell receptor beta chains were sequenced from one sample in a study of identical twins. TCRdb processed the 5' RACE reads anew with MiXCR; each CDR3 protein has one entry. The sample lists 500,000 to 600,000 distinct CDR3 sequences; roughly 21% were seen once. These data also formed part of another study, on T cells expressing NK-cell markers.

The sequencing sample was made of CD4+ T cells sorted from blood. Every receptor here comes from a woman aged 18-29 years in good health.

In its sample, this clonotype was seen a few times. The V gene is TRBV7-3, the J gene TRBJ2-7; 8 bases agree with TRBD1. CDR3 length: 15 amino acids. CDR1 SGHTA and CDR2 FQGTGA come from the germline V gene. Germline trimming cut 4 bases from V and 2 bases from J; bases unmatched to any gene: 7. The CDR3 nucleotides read TGTGCCAGCAGCTATGGACAGGGCAGGACCTACGAGCAGTACTTC. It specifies CASSYGQGRTYEQYF.

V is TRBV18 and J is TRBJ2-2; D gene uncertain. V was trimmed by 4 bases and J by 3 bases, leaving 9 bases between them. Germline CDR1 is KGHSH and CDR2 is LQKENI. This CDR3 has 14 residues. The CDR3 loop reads CASSRRMDTGELFF. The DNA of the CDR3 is TGTGCCAGCTCACGTCGTATGGACACCGGGGAGCTGTTTTTT.

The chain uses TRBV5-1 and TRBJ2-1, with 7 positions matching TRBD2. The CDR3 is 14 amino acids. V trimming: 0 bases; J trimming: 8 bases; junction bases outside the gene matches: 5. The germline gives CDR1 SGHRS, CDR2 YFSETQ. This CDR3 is CASSLGREQDEQFF. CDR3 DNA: TGCGCCAGCAGCTTGGGGCGGGAGCAGGATGAGCAGTTCTTC.

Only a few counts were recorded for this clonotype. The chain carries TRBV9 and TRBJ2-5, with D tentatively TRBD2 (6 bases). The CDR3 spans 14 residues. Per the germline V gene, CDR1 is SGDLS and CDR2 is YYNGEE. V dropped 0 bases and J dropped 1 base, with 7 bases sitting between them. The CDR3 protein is CASSVEAGQETQYF. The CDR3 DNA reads TGTGCCAGCAGCGTAGAAGCGGGCCAAGAGACCCAGTACTTC.

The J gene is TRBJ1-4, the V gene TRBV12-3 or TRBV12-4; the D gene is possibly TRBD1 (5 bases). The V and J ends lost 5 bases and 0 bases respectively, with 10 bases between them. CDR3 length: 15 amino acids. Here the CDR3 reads CASSQGHTTNEKLFF. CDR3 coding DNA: TGTGCCAGCAGTCAAGGACATACAACTAATGAAAAACTGTTTTTT.

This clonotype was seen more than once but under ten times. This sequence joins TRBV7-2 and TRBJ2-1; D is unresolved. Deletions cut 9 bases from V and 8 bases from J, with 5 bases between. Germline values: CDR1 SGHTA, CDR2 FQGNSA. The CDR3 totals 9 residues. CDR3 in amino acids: CARGDEQFF. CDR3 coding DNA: TGTGCCAGGGGCGATGAGCAGTTCTTC.

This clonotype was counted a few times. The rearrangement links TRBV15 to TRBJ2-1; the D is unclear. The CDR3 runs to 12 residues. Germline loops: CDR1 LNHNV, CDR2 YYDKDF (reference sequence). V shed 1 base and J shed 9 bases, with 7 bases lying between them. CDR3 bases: TGTGCCACCAGCAGAGGTTTAGGTGAGCAGTTCTTC. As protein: CATSRGLGEQFF.

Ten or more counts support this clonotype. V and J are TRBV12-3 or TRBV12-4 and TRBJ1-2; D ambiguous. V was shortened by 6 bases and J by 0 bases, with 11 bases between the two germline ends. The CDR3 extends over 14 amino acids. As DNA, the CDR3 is TGTGCCAGCAGGTCCCTAGAATCTAACTATGGCTACACCTTC. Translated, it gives CASRSLESNYGYTF.

CDR3 nucleotide sequence: TGTGCCAGCCAGAATCGATTGGAAGAGCAGTACTTC. It yields the protein CASQNRLEEQYF. This chain links TRBV4-2 with TRBJ2-7; D not certain. Germline V lookup: CDR1 LGHNA, CDR2 YNFKEQ. V was cut by 8 bases and J by 7 bases, with 15 bases left in between. This CDR3 is 12 amino acids long.

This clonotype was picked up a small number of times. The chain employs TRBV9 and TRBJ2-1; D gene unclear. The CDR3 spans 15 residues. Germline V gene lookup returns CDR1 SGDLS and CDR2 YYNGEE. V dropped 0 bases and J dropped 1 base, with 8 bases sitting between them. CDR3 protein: CASSVAGPSYNEQFF. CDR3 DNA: TGTGCCAGCAGCGTAGCCGGGCCGTCCTACAATGAGCAGTTCTTC.

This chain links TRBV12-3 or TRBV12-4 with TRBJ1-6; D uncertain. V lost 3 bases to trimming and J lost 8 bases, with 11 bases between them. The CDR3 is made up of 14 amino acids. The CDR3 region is CASSFGRYDSPLHF. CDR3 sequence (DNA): TGTGCCAGCAGTTTTGGGCGATATGATTCACCCCTCCACTTT.

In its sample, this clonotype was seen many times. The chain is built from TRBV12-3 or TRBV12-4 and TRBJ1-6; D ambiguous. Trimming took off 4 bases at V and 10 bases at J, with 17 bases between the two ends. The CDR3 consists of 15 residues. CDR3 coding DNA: TGTGCCAGCAGTTCCTATCAAACAAGCCGCTCACCCCTCCACTTT. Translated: CASSSYQTSRSPLHF.

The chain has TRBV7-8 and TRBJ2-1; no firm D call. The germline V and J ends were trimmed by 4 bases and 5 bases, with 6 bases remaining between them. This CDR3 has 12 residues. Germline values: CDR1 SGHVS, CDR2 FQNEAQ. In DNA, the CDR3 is TGTGCCAGCAGCTCCCCGCACAATGAGCAGTTCTTC. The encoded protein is CASSSPHNEQFF.

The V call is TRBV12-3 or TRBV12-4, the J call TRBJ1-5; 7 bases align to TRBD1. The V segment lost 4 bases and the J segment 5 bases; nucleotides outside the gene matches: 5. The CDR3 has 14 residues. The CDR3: CASSSQGTDQPQHF. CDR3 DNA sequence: TGTGCCAGCAGTTCGCAGGGGACAGATCAGCCCCAGCATTTT.

The CDR3 region is CASSPGGQGGGNTIYF. In DNA form, the CDR3 reads TGCGCCAGCAGCCCCGGGGGACAGGGGGGCGGAAACACCATATATTTT. The genes are TRBV5-1 and TRBJ1-3; the match to TRBD1 covers 11 bases. The ends lost 4 bases at V and 4 bases at J; junction bases unmatched: 7. This CDR3 has 16 residues. The germline V gene has CDR1 SGHRS and CDR2 YFSETQ.

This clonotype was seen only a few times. CDR3 nucleotide sequence: TGTGCCAGCGCCTCGGGGGGGCCCCGGGATGAGCAGTTCTTC. It translates to CASASGGPRDEQFF. This chain connects TRBV2 to TRBJ2-1; 8 nucleotides match TRBD2. J gave up 8 bases and V 8 bases, and 11 bases lay outside the gene matches. Germline V gene data show CDR1 as SNHLY and CDR2 as FYNNEI. The CDR3 is made up of 14 amino acids.

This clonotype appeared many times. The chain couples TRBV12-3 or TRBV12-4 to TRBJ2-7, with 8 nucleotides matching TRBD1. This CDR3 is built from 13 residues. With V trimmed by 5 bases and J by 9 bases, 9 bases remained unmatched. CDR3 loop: CASSTLSGGGQYF. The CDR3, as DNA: TGTGCCAGCAGTACTCTCTCAGGGGGCGGGCAGTACTTC.

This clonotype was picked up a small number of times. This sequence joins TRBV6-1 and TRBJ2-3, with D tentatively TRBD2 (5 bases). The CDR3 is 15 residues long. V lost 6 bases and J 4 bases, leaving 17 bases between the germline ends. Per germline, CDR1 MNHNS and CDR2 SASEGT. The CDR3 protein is CASRTHEVRADTQYF. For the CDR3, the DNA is TGTGCCAGCAGGACCCACGAGGTGCGGGCAGATACGCAGTATTTT.

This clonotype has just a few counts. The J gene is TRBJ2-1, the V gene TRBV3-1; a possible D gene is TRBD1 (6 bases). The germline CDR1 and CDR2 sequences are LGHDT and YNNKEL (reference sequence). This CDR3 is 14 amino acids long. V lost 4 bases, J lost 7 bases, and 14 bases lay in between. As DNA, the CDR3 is TGTGCCAGCAGCCGCCCTGGACAGCTAAATGAGCAGTTCTTC. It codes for CASSRPGQLNEQFF.

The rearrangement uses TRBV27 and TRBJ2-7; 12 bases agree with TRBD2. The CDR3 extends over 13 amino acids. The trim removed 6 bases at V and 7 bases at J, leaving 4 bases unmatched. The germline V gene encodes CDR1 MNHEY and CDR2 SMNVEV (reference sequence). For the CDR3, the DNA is TGTGCCAGCAGGACTAGCGGGAGAGGTGAGCAGTACTTC. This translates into CASRTSGRGEQYF.

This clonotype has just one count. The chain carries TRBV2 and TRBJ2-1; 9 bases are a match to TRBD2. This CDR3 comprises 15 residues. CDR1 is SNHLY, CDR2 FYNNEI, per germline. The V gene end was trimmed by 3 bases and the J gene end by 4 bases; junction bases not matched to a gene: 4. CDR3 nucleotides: TGTGCCAGCAGTGACTGGCGGGGGGGGTACAATGAGCAGTTCTTC. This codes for CASSDWRGGYNEQFF.

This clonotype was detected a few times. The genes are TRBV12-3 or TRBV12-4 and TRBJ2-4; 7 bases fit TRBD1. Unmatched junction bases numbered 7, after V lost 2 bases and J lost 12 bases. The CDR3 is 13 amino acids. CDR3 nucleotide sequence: TGTGCCAGCAGTTTACCCGACAGGGTCCCTCAGTACTTC. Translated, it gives CASSLPDRVPQYF.

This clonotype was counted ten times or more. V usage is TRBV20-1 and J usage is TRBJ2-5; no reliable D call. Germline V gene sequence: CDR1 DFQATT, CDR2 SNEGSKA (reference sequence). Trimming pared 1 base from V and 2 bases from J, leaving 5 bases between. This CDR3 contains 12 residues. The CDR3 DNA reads TGCAGTGCTAGAGGCAGTCAAGAGACCCAGTACTTC. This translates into CSARGSQETQYF.

In DNA form, the CDR3 reads TGTGCCATCAGTGAACCCCAACATAGTGGCCCCGGCCCGGAGCAGTACTTC. This sequence encodes CAISEPQHSGPGPEQYF. This chain uses TRBV10-3 with TRBJ2-7; D unresolved. The ends were cut back, 3 bases at V and 7 bases at J, with 25 bases in the middle. The CDR3 runs 17 residues. Germline CDR1 is ENHRY and CDR2 is SYGVKD.

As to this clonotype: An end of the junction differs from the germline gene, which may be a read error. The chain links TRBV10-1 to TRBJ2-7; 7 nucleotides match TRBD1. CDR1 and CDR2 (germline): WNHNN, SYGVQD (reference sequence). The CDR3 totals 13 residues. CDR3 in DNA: TGCGCCAGCGCCGTCCCCTCTTTCGGGACAGCGCGCTTC. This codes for CASAVPSFGTARF.

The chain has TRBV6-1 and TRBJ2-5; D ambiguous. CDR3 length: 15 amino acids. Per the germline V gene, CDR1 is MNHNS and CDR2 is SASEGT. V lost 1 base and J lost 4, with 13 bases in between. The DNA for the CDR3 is TGTGCCAGCAGTGAAGGACACTCGAAGCGAGAGACCCAGTACTTC. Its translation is CASSEGHSKRETQYF.

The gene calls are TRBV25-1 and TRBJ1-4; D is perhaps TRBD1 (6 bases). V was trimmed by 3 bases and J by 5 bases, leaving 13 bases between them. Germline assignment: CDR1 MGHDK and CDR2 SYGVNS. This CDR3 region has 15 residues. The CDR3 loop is CASSDLWTENEKLFF. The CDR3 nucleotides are TGTGCCAGCAGTGATCTATGGACAGAGAATGAAAAACTGTTTTTT.

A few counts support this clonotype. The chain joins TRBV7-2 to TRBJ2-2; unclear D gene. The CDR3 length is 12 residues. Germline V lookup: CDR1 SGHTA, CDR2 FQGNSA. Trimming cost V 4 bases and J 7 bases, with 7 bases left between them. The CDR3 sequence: CASSSVHGELFF. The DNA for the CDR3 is TGTGCCAGCAGCTCCGTACACGGGGAGCTGTTTTTT. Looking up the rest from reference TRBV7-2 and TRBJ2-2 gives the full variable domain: GAGVSQSPSNKVTEKGKDVELRCDPISGHTALYWYRQSLGQGLEFLIYFQGNSAPDKSGLPSDRFSAERTGGSVSTLTIQRTQQEDSAVYLCASSSVHGELFFGEGSRLTVL.

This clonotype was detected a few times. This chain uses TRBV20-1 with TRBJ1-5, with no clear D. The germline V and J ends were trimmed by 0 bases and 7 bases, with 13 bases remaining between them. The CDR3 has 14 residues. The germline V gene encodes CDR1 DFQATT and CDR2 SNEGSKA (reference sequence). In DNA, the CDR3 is TGCAGTGCTAGAGATGTATCCTCCGCGCAGCCCCAGCATTTT. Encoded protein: CSARDVSSAQPQHF.

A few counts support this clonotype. CDR3 loop: CASSLAGRGNEQFF. The DNA of the CDR3 is TGTGCCAGCAGTTTAGCGGGTCGGGGCAATGAGCAGTTCTTC. The chain combines TRBV27 with TRBJ2-1; perhaps TRBD2 as D (5 bases). In germline, CDR1 is MNHEY, CDR2 SMNVEV (reference sequence). The CDR3 covers 14 residues. V shed 2 bases and J shed 6 bases, with 11 bases lying between them.